The 10 T cell receptor beta chains listed next were all sequenced from one sample in a study of HIV-infected patients and healthy controls. One entry per CDR3 protein, called by TCRdb with MiXCR from the 5' RACE reads. The sample gives under 20,000 distinct CDR3 sequences, about a sixth of which show up once; approximately 25% is in the top ten. The sequenced material came from CD8+ T cells from blood. These receptors came from a human donor in good health.

The chain couples TRBV11-2 to TRBJ2-5; 7 nucleotides line up with TRBD1. The V gene end was trimmed by 5 bases and the J gene end by 2 bases; junction bases not matched to a gene: 20. The CDR3 runs 19 residues. Germline V gene data show CDR1 as SGHAT and CDR2 as FQNNGV. The CDR3 is CASSPYPAPRQGFQETQYF. In nucleotides, the CDR3 is TGTGCCAGCAGCCCCTACCCAGCTCCTCGACAGGGCTTTCAAGAGACCCAGTACTTC.

Ten or more counts support this clonotype. This chain joins TRBV30 and TRBJ1-2; D not certain. V dropped 2 bases and J dropped 2 bases, with 9 bases sitting between them. Germline lookup yields CDR1 GTSNPN and CDR2 SVGIG (reference sequence). The CDR3 spans 13 residues. CDR3 protein: CAWSFGVNYGYTF. CDR3 coding DNA: TGTGCCTGGAGTTTTGGAGTGAACTATGGCTACACCTTC.

The chain uses TRBV7-9 and TRBJ2-1, with a tentative D call TRBD2 (5 bases). Germline CDR1 reads SEHNR; CDR2 reads FQNEAQ (reference sequence). Trimming removed 8 bases from V and 5 bases from J, with 10 bases in between. The CDR3 is 12 amino acids. The CDR3 DNA reads TGTGCCAGCGGGCCGGGGAACAATGAGCAGTTCTTC. Translating it yields CASGPGNNEQFF.

This chain uses TRBV7-2 with TRBJ1-5; D remains ambiguous. The CDR3 length is 12 residues. Germline CDR1 is SGHTA and CDR2 is FQGNSA. V lost 5 bases and J lost 3, with 5 bases in between. The CDR3 DNA reads TGTGCCAGCAGCGTTTACAATCAGCCCCAGCATTTT. Its translation is CASSVYNQPQHF.

This clonotype was counted ten times or more. The rearrangement links TRBV28 to TRBJ1-5, with D hard to call. The germline CDR1 and CDR2 sequences are MDHEN and SYDVKM. Trimming stripped 7 bases from V and 3 bases from J, with 16 bases between. The CDR3 runs to 15 residues. The CDR3, as DNA: TGTGCCAGCAACCGCGGCGACACCACCAATCAGCCCCAGCATTTT. Amino acid sequence: CASNRGDTTNQPQHF.

The gene calls are TRBV7-9 and TRBJ2-7; a weak D match, TRBD1 (5 bases). Germline CDR1 SEHNR, CDR2 FQNEAQ (reference sequence). This CDR3 has 13 residues. Trimming took 5 bases from V and 5 from J, leaving 13 bases between them. This chain's CDR3 is CASSPPRADEQYF. DNA of the CDR3: TGTGCCAGCAGCCCCCCCAGGGCAGACGAGCAGTACTTC.

This clonotype showed up many times. The chain recombines TRBV28 with TRBJ2-2; D is ambiguous. The CDR3 extends over 16 amino acids. Germline V CDR1 and CDR2: MDHEN, SYDVKM. Trimming cost V 6 bases and J 3 bases, with 17 bases left between them. CDR3 coding DNA: TGTGCCAGCAGCCTCGCCTCCTCCCCCCACACCGGGGAGCTGTTTTTT. Amino acid sequence: CASSLASSPHTGELFF. The full variable domain, completed using reference TRBV28 and TRBJ2-2, is DVKVTQSSRYLVKRTGEKVFLECVQDMDHENMFWYRQDPGLGLRLIYFSYDVKMKEKGDIPEGYSVSREKKERFSLILESASTNQTSMYLCASSLASSPHTGELFFGEGSRLTVL.

This clonotype has more than one count but fewer than ten. The chain has TRBV6-2 or TRBV6-3 and TRBJ2-5; 14 nucleotides align to TRBD2. This CDR3 contains 16 residues. V was pared by 5 bases and J by 5 bases, with 7 bases of the junction left unmatched. Germline values: CDR1 MNHEY, CDR2 SVGEGT. CDR3 nucleotides: TGTGCCAGCAGTCCGGGACTAGCGGGAGATGTTGAGACCCAGTACTTC. Its protein product is CASSPGLAGDVETQYF.

This chain joins TRBV6-2 or TRBV6-3 and TRBJ2-7; 11 bases match TRBD2. Trimming cost V 11 bases and J 2 bases; bases outside gene matches: 5. CDR1 is MNHEY, CDR2 SVGEGT, per germline. The CDR3 is made up of 13 amino acids. The CDR3 nucleotides read TGTGCCTCGGGACTAGCGGAAACCTACGAGCAGTACTTC. It translates to CASGLAETYEQYF.

The chain uses TRBV24-1 and TRBJ2-1; D gene uncertain. V lost 7 bases to trimming and J lost 7 bases, with 10 bases between them. This CDR3 has 12 amino acids. The germline V gene has CDR1 KGHDR and CDR2 SFDVKD. CDR3 protein: CATRGFGNEQFF. Here the CDR3 DNA reads TGTGCCACCAGGGGGTTCGGGAATGAGCAGTTCTTC.